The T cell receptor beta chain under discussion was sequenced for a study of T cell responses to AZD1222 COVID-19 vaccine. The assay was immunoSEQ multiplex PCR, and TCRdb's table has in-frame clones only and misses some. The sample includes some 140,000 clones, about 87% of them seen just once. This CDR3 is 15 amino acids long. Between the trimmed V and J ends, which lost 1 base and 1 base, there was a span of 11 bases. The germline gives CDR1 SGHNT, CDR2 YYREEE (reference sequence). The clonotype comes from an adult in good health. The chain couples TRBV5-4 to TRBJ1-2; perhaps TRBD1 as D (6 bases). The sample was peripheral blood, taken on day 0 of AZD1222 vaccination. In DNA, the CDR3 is TGTGCCAGCAGCTTGCCCCAGGGGAATAACTATGGCTACACCTTC. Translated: CASSLPQGNNYGYTF.